The T cell receptor beta chain described here comes from a study of Tregs in tolerant kidney transplant recipients. For this clone: The antigen is undetermined.

The CDR3 is made up of 13 amino acids. J gave up 5 bases and V 5 bases, and 4 bases lay outside the gene matches. CDR1 and CDR2 (germline): SGHTA, FQGTGA. Here immunoSEQ multiplex PCR was the method, and the copy in TCRdb shows in-frame clones only, minus some. The repertoire consists of more than 90,000 clones, with more than 85% occurring once and the leading ten covering under 2%. Whole-study results and caveats: No direct test of biological reproducibility was done here. The small number of patients limits these findings pending further validation. Antigen-driven expansion was suggested because donor-specific Tregs expanded more than all Tregs in tolerant patients. Nucleotide sequences could not be compared across some patients' samples due to primer changes.

The nonmyeloablative bone marrow transplants came from related graft donors, with transient mixed chimerism. The sample in question was CD4+ T cells from blood (PBMCs), obtained 12 months after the transplant. This receptor was obtained from a human patient who received a combined kidney and bone marrow transplant. Some of the T cells might come from the graft donor. The chain employs TRBV7-3 and TRBJ2-7; 9 bases are shared with TRBD1. The DNA for the CDR3 is TGTGCCAGCAGCCAACAGGGGGCCGACGAGCAGTACTTC. This encodes CASSQQGADEQYF.